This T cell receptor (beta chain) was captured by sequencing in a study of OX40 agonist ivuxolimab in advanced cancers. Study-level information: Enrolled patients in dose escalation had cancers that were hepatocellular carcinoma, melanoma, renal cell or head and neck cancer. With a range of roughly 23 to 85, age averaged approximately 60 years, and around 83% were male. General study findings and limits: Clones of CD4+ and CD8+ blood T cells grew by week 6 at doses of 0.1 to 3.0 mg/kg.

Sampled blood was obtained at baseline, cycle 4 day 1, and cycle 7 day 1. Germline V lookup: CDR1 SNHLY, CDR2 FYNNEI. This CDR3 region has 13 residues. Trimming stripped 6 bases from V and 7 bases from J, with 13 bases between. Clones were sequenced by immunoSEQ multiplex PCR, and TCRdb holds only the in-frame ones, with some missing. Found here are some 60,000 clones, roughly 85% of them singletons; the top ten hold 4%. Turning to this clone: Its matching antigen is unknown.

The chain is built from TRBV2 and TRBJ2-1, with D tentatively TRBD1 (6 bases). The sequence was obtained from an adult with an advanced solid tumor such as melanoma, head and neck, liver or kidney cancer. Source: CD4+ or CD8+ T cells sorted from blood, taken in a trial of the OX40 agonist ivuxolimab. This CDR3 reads CASRDSFVNEQFF. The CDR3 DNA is TGTGCCAGCAGGGACAGCTTCGTAAATGAGCAGTTCTTC.